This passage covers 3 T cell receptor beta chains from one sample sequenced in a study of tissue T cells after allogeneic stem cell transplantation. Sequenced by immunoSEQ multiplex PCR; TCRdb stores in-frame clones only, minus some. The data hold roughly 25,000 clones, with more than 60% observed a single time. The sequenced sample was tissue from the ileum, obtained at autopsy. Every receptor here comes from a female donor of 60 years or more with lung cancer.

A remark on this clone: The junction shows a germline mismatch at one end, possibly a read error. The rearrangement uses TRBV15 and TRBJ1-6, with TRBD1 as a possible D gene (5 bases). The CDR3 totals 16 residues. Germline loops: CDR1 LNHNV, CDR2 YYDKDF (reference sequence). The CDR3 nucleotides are TGTGCCACCAGCAGAACACATCGGGGCAATAATCCACCCCTCCACTTT. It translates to CATSRTHRGNNPPLHF.

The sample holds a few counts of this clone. As DNA, the CDR3 is TGTGCCAGCAGTCACCTCGGAGATACGCAGTATTTT. It yields the protein CASSHLGDTQYF. The gene calls are TRBV7-2 and TRBJ2-3; unclear D gene. V was trimmed by 6 bases and J by 5 bases, leaving 9 bases between them. CDR3 length equals 12 residues. Germline values: CDR1 SGHTA, CDR2 FQGNSA.

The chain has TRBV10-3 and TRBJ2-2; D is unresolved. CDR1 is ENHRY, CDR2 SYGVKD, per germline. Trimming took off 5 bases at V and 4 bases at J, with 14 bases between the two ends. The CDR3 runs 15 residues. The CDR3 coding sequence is TGTGCCATCAGTAACCCCAGGAGTCGCACCGGGGAGCTGTTTTTT. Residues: CAISNPRSRTGELFF.